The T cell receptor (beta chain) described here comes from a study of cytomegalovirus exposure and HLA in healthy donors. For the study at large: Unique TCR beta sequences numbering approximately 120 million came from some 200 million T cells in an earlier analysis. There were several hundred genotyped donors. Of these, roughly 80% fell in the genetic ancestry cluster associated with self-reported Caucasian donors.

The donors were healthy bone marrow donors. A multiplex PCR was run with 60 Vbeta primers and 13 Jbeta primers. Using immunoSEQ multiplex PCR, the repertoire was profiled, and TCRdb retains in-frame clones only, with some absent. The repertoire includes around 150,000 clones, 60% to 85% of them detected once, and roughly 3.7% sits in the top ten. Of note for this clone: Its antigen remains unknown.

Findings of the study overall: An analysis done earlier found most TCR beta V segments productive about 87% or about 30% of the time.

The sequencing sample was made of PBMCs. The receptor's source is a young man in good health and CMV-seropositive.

In DNA, the CDR3 is TGCGCCAGCAGGCGCGAGACAGGGTGGCTAGGAGAGACCCAGTACTTC. Translation gives CASRRETGWLGETQYF. The chain employs TRBV5-1 and TRBJ2-5; TRBD1 aligns across 7 bases. V lost 5 bases to trimming and J lost 4 bases; unmatched junction nucleotides: 14. The CDR3 is made up of 16 amino acids. CDR1 is SGHRS and CDR2 is YFSETQ in the germline V gene.